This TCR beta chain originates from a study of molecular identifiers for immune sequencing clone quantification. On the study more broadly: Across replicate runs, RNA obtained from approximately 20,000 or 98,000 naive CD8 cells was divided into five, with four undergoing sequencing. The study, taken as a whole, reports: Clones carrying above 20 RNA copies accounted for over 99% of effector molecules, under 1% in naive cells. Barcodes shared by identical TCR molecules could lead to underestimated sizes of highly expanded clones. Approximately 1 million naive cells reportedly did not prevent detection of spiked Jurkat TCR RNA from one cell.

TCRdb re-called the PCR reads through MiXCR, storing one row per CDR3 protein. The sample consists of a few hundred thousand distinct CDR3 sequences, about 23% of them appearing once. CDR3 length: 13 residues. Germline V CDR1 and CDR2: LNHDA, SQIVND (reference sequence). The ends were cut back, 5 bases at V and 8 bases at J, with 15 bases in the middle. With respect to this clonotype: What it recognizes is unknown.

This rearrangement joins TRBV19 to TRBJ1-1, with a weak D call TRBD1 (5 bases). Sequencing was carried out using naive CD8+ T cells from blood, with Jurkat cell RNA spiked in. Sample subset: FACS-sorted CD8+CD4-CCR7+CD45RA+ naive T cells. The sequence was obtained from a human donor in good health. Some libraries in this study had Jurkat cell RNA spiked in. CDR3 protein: CASSLLRGPEAFF. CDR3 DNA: TGTGCCAGTAGTCTCCTCCGGGGCCCCGAAGCTTTCTTT.